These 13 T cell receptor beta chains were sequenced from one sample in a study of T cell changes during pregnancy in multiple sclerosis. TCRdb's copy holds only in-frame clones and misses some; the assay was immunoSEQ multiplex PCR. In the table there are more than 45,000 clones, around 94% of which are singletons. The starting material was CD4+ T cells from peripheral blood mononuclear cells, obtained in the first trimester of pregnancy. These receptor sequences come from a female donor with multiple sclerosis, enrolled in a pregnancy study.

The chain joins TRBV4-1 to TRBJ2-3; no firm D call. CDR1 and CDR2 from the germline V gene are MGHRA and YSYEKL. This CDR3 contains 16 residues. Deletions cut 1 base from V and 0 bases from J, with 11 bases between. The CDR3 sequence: CASSQGTPLSTDTQYF. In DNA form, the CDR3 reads TGCGCCAGCAGCCAAGGAACCCCACTCAGCACAGATACGCAGTATTTT.

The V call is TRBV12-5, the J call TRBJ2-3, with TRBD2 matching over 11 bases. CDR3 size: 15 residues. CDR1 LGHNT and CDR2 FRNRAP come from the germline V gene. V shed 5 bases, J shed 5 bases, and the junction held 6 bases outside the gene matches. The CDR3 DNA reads TGTGCTAGTGGTCCCGGGACTAGCGGCAGAGATACGCAGTATTTT. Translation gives CASGPGTSGRDTQYF.

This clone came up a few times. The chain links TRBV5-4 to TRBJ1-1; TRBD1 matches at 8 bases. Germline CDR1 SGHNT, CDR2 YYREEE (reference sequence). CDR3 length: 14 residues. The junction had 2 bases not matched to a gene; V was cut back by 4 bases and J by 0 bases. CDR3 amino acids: CASSEGQVNTEAFF. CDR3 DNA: TGTGCCAGCAGCGAGGGACAGGTGAACACTGAAGCTTTCTTT.

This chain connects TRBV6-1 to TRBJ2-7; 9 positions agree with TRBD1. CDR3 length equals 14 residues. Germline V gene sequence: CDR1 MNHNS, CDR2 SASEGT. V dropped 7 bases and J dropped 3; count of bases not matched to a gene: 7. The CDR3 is CASNKDRGGYEQYF. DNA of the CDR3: TGTGCCAGCAATAAAGACAGGGGGGGCTACGAGCAGTACTTC.

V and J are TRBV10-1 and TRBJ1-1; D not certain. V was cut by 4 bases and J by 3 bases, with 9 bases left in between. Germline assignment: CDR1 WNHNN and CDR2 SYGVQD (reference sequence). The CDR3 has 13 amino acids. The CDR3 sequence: CASSGRRDTEAFF. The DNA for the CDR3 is TGCGCCAGCAGTGGGAGACGCGACACTGAAGCTTTCTTT.

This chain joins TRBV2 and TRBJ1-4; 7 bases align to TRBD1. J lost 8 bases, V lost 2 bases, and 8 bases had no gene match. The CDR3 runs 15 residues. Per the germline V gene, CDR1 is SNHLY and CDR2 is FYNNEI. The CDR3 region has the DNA TGTGCCAGCAGTGAACAGGGACAGTTGCGAGAAAAACTGTTTTTT. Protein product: CASSEQGQLREKLFF.

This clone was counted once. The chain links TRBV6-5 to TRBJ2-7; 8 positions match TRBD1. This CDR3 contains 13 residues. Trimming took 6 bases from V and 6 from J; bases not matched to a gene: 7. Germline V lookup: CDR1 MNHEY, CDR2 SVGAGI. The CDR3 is CASRMGQALEQYF. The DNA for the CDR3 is TGTGCCAGCAGGATGGGACAGGCCCTCGAGCAGTACTTC.

The CDR3 sequence is CASSTEIVNTEAFF. The DNA for the CDR3 is TGTGCCAGCTCAACAGAAATAGTGAACACTGAAGCTTTCTTT. This chain connects TRBV18 to TRBJ1-1, with D hard to call. Germline values: CDR1 KGHSH, CDR2 LQKENI. This CDR3 contains 14 residues. V lost 5 bases and J lost 0, with 10 bases in between.

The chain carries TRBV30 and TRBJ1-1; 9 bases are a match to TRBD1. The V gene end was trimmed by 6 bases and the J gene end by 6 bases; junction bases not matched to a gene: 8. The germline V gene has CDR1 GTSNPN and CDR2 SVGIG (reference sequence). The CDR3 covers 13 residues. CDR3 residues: CACTGQGGAEAFF. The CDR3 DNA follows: TGTGCCTGTACGGGACAGGGAGGCGCTGAAGCTTTCTTT.

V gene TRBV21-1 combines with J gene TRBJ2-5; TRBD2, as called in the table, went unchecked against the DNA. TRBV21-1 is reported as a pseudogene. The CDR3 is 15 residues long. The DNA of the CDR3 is TGTGCCAGCAGCACACTTCGGACTAGCGCAGAGACCCAGTACTTC. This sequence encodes CASSTLRTSAETQYF.

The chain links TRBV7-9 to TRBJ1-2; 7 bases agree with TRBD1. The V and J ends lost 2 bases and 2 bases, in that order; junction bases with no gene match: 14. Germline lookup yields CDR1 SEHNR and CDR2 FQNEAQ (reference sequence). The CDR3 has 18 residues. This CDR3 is CASSLTGAGLGKNYGYTF. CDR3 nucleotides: TGTGCCAGCAGCTTAACAGGGGCTGGGCTAGGGAAGAACTATGGCTACACCTTC.

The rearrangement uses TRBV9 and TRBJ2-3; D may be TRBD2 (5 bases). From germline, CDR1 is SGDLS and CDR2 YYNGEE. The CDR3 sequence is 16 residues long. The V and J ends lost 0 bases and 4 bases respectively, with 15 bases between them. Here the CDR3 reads CASSVVASSGSDTQYF. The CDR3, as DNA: TGTGCCAGCAGCGTAGTCGCTAGCTCGGGCTCAGATACGCAGTATTTT.

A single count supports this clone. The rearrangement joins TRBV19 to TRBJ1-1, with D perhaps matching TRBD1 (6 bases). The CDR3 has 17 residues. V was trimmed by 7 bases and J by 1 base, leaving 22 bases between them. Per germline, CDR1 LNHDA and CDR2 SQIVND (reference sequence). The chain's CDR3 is CASKGIMLGGQNTEAFF. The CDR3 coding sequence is TGTGCCAGTAAGGGTATAATGCTGGGGGGGCAGAACACTGAAGCTTTCTTT.